This TCR beta chain is drawn from a study of T cells in tuberculosis. The wider study: The T cells targeted glucose monomycolate, a mycobacterial lipid, via CD1B. A South African cohort included IGRA-negative adolescents, latently infected IGRA-positive adolescents and adults with active tuberculosis.

Using immunoSEQ multiplex PCR, the repertoire was profiled, and TCRdb retains in-frame clones only, with some absent. The repertoire includes 25,000 to 35,000 clones, approximately 94% of them detected once, and approximately 8.1% sits in the top ten. Points on this clone: Its antigen is unknown.

Germline CDR1 reads SGHNT; CDR2 reads YYREEE (reference sequence). The CDR3 length is 13 residues. V was cut by 0 bases and J by 7 bases, with 10 bases left in between. General study findings and limits: Smaller distances to GMM-specific TCRs suggested their expansion in active tuberculosis. GEM motif frequencies gave over 55% accuracy; the GMM repertoire gave almost 90%.

The receptor was derived from a donor aged 10-35 years with latent tuberculosis or without tuberculosis infection. The material sequenced was PBMCs. This rearrangement joins TRBV5-4 to TRBJ1-2; D perhaps matches TRBD1 (5 bases). In nucleotides, the CDR3 is TGTGCCAGCAGCTTGGAGGGGCGAATTGGCTACACCTTC. It specifies CASSLEGRIGYTF.